This is a list of T cell receptor beta chains from one sample in a study of Ad26.COV2.S vaccination and SARS-CoV-2 variants. Only in-frame clones appear in the TCRdb table, and some are missing; sequencing was by immunoSEQ multiplex PCR. The table has 410,000 or so clones, 90% seen once; the top ten hold about 12%. Here the sequenced sample was peripheral blood, taken in a trial of Ad26.COV2.S vaccine versus placebo. The receptors come from a person aged 18-65 years who received the Ad26.COV2.S COVID-19 vaccine or a placebo. CDR3s include the opening cysteine and the closing phenylalanine or tryptophan. Fields, in order: V gene, J gene, clone size, CDR3 protein. Size values are once, few and many counts, or a class for expanded clones, and some rows have none.

V gene: TRBV19; J gene: TRBJ1-5; clone size: few; CDR3 protein: CASASAAAAQPQHF
V gene: TRBV6-5; J gene: TRBJ2-2; clone size: few; CDR3 protein: CASSSAGELFF
V gene: TRBV4-3; J gene: TRBJ2-7; clone size: -; CDR3 protein: CASSYSGTGEYEQYF
V gene: TRBV6-6; J gene: TRBJ2-7; clone size: -; CDR3 protein: CASSYSGTSAYEQYF
V gene: TRBV29-1; J gene: TRBJ2-7; clone size: -; CDR3 protein: CSAEGPTGESYEQYF
V gene: TRBV6-2/TRBV6-3; J gene: TRBJ1-1; clone size: -; CDR3 protein: CASSTPFRGQTEAFF
V gene: TRBV5-1; J gene: TRBJ2-3; clone size: -; CDR3 protein: CASSLTGRPTDTQYF
V gene: TRBV5-4; J gene: TRBJ1-2; clone size: -; CDR3 protein: CASSSETGDLGGYTF
V gene: TRBV6-6; J gene: TRBJ2-3; clone size: -; CDR3 protein: CASSPRLQDTQYF
V gene: TRBV6-2/TRBV6-3; J gene: TRBJ2-5; clone size: -; CDR3 protein: CASSYRLAGTGFQETQYF
V gene: TRBV6-1; J gene: TRBJ2-2; clone size: -; CDR3 protein: CASSEGTLTGELFF
V gene: TRBV6-2/TRBV6-3; J gene: TRBJ2-7; clone size: -; CDR3 protein: CASSYHIRLGDYEQYF
V gene: TRBV27; J gene: TRBJ2-1; clone size: -; CDR3 protein: CASSLSGQGAWGSYNEQFF
V gene: TRBV7-9; J gene: TRBJ1-1; clone size: -; CDR3 protein: CASSLTGNTEAFF
V gene: TRBV28; J gene: TRBJ2-7; clone size: -; CDR3 protein: CASSRGLAFYEQYF
V gene: TRBV13; J gene: TRBJ2-1; clone size: -; CDR3 protein: CASSPPRWDSSYNEQFF
V gene: TRBV7-9; J gene: TRBJ1-2; clone size: few; CDR3 protein: CASSFAGNYGYTF